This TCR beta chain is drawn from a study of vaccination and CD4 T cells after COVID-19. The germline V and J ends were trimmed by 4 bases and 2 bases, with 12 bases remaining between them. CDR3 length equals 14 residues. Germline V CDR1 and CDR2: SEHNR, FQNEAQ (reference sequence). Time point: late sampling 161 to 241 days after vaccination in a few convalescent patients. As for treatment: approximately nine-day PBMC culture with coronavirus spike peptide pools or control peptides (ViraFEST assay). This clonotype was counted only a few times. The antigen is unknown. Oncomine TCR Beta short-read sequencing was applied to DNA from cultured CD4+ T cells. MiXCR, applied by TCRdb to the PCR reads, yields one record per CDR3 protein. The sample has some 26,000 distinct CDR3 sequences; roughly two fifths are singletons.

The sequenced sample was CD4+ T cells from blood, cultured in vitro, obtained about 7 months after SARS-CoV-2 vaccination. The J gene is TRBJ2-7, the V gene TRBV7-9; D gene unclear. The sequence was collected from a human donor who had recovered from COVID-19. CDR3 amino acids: CASSSIRAPYEQYF. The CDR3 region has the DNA TGTGCCAGCAGCTCCATCAGAGCCCCCTACGAGCAGTACTTC. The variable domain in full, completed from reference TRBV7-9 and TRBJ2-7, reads DTGVSQNPRHKITKRGQNVTFRCDPISEHNRLYWYRQTLGQGPEFLTYFQNEAQLEKSRLLSDRFSAERPKGSFSTLEIQRTEQGDSAMYLCASSSIRAPYEQYFGPGTRLTVT.